Following are 14 T cell receptor beta chains from one sample sequenced in a study of blood T cell repertoires in COVID-19 (dated by TCRdb to 2020 to 2022). The library came from the immunoSEQ multiplex PCR assay. As stored in TCRdb, this immuneACCESS dataset retains in-frame rearrangements with V and J assigned. A fraction of the clones does not appear; measured against another copy, unresolved V genes explain less than half of the discrepancy, and the remainder lacks a known reason. In all, the sample holds approximately 300,000 clones, and roughly 89% of those were seen once. The ten largest clones add up to roughly 0.8% of the sample. Sequencing was carried out using peripheral blood. The receptors derive from a man in his thirties or forties with acute or convalescent COVID-19.

This clone was picked up a small number of times. V and J are TRBV27 and TRBJ2-5, with 9 bases identical to TRBD1. Germline V gene lookup returns CDR1 MNHEY and CDR2 SMNVEV (reference sequence). This CDR3 has 14 residues. V shed 5 bases, J shed 3 bases, and the junction held 4 bases outside the gene matches. The DNA of the CDR3 is TGTGCCAGCAGTCCGGGACAGGGCAAAGAGACCCAGTACTTC. Its translation is CASSPGQGKETQYF.

This chain connects TRBV7-2 to TRBJ2-5, with a possible D match to TRBD2 (5 bases). The germline CDR1 and CDR2 sequences are SGHTA and FQGNSA. The CDR3 sequence is 11 residues long. Between the trimmed V and J ends, which lost 5 bases and 7 bases, there was a span of 8 bases. CDR3 loop: CASSLGGTQYF. The CDR3 DNA reads TGTGCCAGCAGCCTAGGAGGGACCCAGTACTTC.

This chain uses TRBV5-8 with TRBJ1-6; weak D call: TRBD1 (5 bases). CDR3 length: 13 residues. The V end was cut by 5 bases, the J end by 10 bases, with 13 bases between. Germline V gene data show CDR1 as SGHTS and CDR2 as YDEGEE. The chain's CDR3 is CASRGRVGSPLHF. The CDR3 DNA is TGTGCCAGCAGAGGCAGGGTAGGATCACCCCTCCACTTT. The entire variable domain, with the rest obtained from reference TRBV5-8 and TRBJ1-6, is as follows: EAGVTQSPTHLIKTRGQQATLRCSPISGHTSVYWYQQALGLGLQFLLWYDEGEERNRGNFPPRFSGRQFPNYSSELNVNALELEDSALYLCASRGRVGSPLHFGNGTRLTVT.

In this sample, this clone turned up a few times. The chain couples TRBV6-5 to TRBJ2-7; TRBD1 matches at 7 bases. The germline V gene encodes CDR1 MNHEY and CDR2 SVGAGI. V dropped 8 bases and J dropped 0; count of bases not matched to a gene: 7. This CDR3 contains 14 residues. Here the CDR3 reads CASVLGTDSYEQYF. CDR3 bases: TGTGCCAGCGTACTTGGGACAGACTCCTACGAGCAGTACTTC.

This chain joins TRBV9 and TRBJ1-2, with D possibly matching TRBD1 (6 bases). The V and J ends lost 0 bases and 4 bases respectively, with 13 bases between them. Germline V gene lookup returns CDR1 SGDLS and CDR2 YYNGEE. The CDR3 has 15 amino acids. The CDR3 DNA follows: TGTGCCAGCAGCGTAGGTTCCGGGACATCCTATGGCTACACCTTC. This sequence encodes CASSVGSGTSYGYTF.

The rearrangement joins TRBV27 to TRBJ2-2; D possibly corresponds to TRBD2 (5 bases). The CDR3 length is 15 residues. V was shortened by 6 bases and J by 0 bases, with 11 bases between the two germline ends. Germline values: CDR1 MNHEY, CDR2 SMNVEV (reference sequence). CDR3: CASSPDGTNTGELFF. In DNA form, the CDR3 reads TGTGCCAGCAGCCCCGACGGGACGAACACCGGGGAGCTGTTTTTT.

The V call is TRBV20-1, the J call TRBJ2-7; 11 bases map to TRBD2. J lost 2 bases, V lost 3 bases, and 9 bases had no gene match. This CDR3 spans 16 amino acids. Per the germline V gene, CDR1 is DFQATT and CDR2 is SNEGSKA (reference sequence). CDR3 nucleotide sequence: TGCAGTGCTAGTGGGGGACTAGCGGCATTACCCTACGAGCAGTACTTC. Its protein is CSASGGLAALPYEQYF.

This rearrangement joins TRBV5-1 to TRBJ2-7; a weak D match, TRBD2 (5 bases). Germline values: CDR1 SGHRS, CDR2 YFSETQ. V was clipped by 0 bases and J by 0 bases, with 10 bases between them. The CDR3 is made up of 15 amino acids. DNA for the CDR3: TGCGCCAGCAGCTTGGTTGTGGGGAGCTCCTACGAGCAGTACTTC. The encoded protein is CASSLVVGSSYEQYF.

The CDR3: CASSPWTVDTQYF. CDR3 nucleotide sequence: TGTGCCAGTAGTCCGTGGACAGTAGATACGCAGTATTTT. The chain joins TRBV19 to TRBJ2-3; weak D call: TRBD1 (6 bases). This CDR3 has 13 amino acids. V lost 5 bases, J lost 5 bases, and 11 bases lay in between. Germline V gives CDR1 LNHDA, CDR2 SQIVND (reference sequence).

This chain uses TRBV28 with TRBJ1-4, with 9 bases that match TRBD1. V shed 10 bases and J 7 bases; nucleotides not matched to a gene: 7. The CDR3 spans 13 residues. Germline V CDR1 and CDR2: MDHEN, SYDVKM. This chain's CDR3 is CATSDRGTEKLFF. CDR3 DNA sequence: TGTGCCACCTCCGACAGGGGGACTGAAAAACTGTTTTTT.

The gene calls are TRBV4-1 and TRBJ2-2; TRBD2 might be the D (5 bases). The CDR3 covers 17 residues. Deletions cut 0 bases from V and 4 bases from J, with 15 bases between. Germline loops: CDR1 MGHRA, CDR2 YSYEKL. In nucleotides, the CDR3 is TGCGCCAGCAGCCAAGAGTACCAGCGGATTCTCACCGGGGAGCTGTTTTTT. This encodes CASSQEYQRILTGELFF.

This clone was seen more than once but under ten times. The chain recombines TRBV28 with TRBJ1-5, with 7 bases fitting TRBD1. Germline V CDR1 and CDR2: MDHEN, SYDVKM. This CDR3 has 17 residues. J lost 0 bases, V lost 5 bases, and 10 bases had no gene match. CDR3 protein: CASSPAGQLYSNQPQHF. CDR3 coding DNA: TGTGCCAGCAGTCCGGCGGGACAGCTGTATAGCAATCAGCCCCAGCATTTT.

This clone was detected only a few times. The V gene is TRBV27, the J gene TRBJ2-2; TRBD1 might be the D (5 bases). The V end was cut by 9 bases, the J end by 4 bases, with 15 bases between. This CDR3 has 14 residues. The V gene's germline CDR1 is MNHEY and CDR2 SMNVEV (reference sequence). The CDR3: CASARQTGTGELFF. The CDR3 coding sequence is TGTGCCAGTGCCCGCCAAACAGGCACCGGGGAGCTGTTTTTT.

The rearrangement joins TRBV3-1 (or the pseudogene TRBV3-2) to TRBJ2-1; D perhaps matches TRBD1 (6 bases). CDR1 is LGHDT and CDR2 is YNNKEL in the germline V gene (reference sequence). This CDR3 is 18 amino acids long. V was shortened by 4 bases and J by 0 bases, with 19 bases between the two germline ends. The CDR3 DNA reads TGTGCCAGCAGCCTGCCCCCAGGGGCGGGTGGCTCCTACAATGAGCAGTTCTTC. Translating it yields CASSLPPGAGGSYNEQFF.